The 24 T cell receptor beta chains below come from one sample, sequenced in a study of T cells in women clearing cervical HPV infection. Method: immunoSEQ multiplex PCR; TCRdb's copy keeps in-frame clones and lacks some. Recorded for this sample: tens of thousands of clones. Material: blood buffy coat. Receptors originate from a woman aged 18 to 75 with a cervical HPV16 infection that either progressed to CIN3+ or cleared (not recorded which).

Worth noting for this clone: Read data end 3 residues before the CDR3 end; the end is taken from the germline J gene. The rearrangement links TRBV30 to TRBJ1-5, with 7 positions matching TRBD1. The CDR3 totals 15 residues. Germline-derived CDR1 and CDR2 are GTSNPN and SVGIG (reference sequence). The V segment lost 1 base and the J segment 4 bases; nucleotides outside the gene matches: 7. The CDR3 spells CAWSEDRESNQPQHF. CDR3 DNA (partial): TGTGCCTGGAGTGAAGACAGGGAGTCAAATCAGCCC.

The CDR3 reads CSARKSGGEKLFF. CDR3 bases read: TGCAGTGCTAGAAAATCTGGGGGGGAAAAG. The rearrangement joins TRBV20-1 to TRBJ2-2; TRBD2 agrees at 7 bases. The read falls 3 residues short of the CDR3 end, and the missing part is taken from the germline J gene. CDR1 and CDR2 (germline): DFQATT, SNEGSKA (reference sequence). The CDR3 spans 13 residues.

In regard to this clone: The read ends 3 residues shy of where the CDR3 ends; the end is completed using the germline J gene. The chain couples TRBV30 to TRBJ2-1, with 10 bases matching TRBD2. After removal of 0 bases from V and 1 base from J, the junction contained 18 bases not matched to a gene. The V gene's germline CDR1 is GTSNPN and CDR2 SVGIG (reference sequence). The CDR3 contains 21 residues. The CDR3 sequence is CAWSVRLRLAGFNGSYNEQFF. The DNA read from the CDR3 is TGTGCCTGGAGTGTACGGCTTCGACTAGCGGGCTTCAACGGATCCTACAATGAG.

On this clone: The CDR3 end lies 3 residues beyond the end of the read and is filled in from the germline J gene. V usage is TRBV6-2 or TRBV6-3 and J usage is TRBJ2-3; 8 nucleotides match TRBD2. Per the germline V gene, CDR1 is MNHEY and CDR2 is SVGEGT. The CDR3 loop spans 17 amino acids. V shed 0 bases, J shed 0 bases, and the junction held 5 bases outside the gene matches. CDR3 in amino acids: CASSYSSSGPSTDTQYF. The DNA read from the CDR3 is TGTGCCAGCAGTTACTCCTCTAGCGGGCCTAGCACAGATACG.

With regard to this clone: The sequenced fragment ends 3 residues before the CDR3 boundary, so the rest is inferred from the germline J gene. V usage is TRBV7-2 and J usage is TRBJ1-2, with TRBD1 as a possible D gene (6 bases). The CDR3 is 14 residues long. Germline loops: CDR1 SGHTA, CDR2 FQGNSA. CDR3 protein: CASSTSGGYNEYTF. The DNA read from the CDR3 is TGTGCCAGCAGTACTAGCGGGGGCTACAATGAA.

On this clone itself: The read gets to within 3 residues of the CDR3 end, and the germline J gene fills in the rest. V is TRBV28 and J is TRBJ1-6; TRBD1 matches 9 bases. The length of the CDR3 is 15 residues. Germline V gene lookup returns CDR1 MDHEN and CDR2 SYDVKM. Trimming took 1 base from V and 12 from J; bases not matched to a gene: 7. The CDR3 protein is CASSLYQTGGRPLHF. CDR3 DNA (partial): TGTGCCAGCAGTTTATATCAAACAGGGGGCCGACCC.

Comment on this clone: Read sequence stops 3 residues before the CDR3 end, and the germline J gene provides the missing end. The gene calls are TRBV5-1 and TRBJ1-5; no reliable D call. This CDR3 comprises 15 residues. Looked up from germline, CDR1 is SGHRS and CDR2 is YFSETQ. With 0 bases removed from V and 0 bases from J, the gap between germline ends came to 7 bases. The CDR3 sequence is CASSLDSNSNQPQHF. CDR3 DNA, as far as it was read: TGCGCCAGCAGCTTGGACAGCAATAGCAATCAGCCC. The entire variable domain, with the rest obtained from reference TRBV5-1 and TRBJ1-5, is as follows: KAGVTQTPRYLIKTRGQQVTLSCSPISGHRSVSWYQQTPGQGLQFLFEYFSETQRNKGNFPGRFSGRQFSNSRSEMNVSTLELGDSALYLCASSLDSNSNQPQHFGDGTRLSIL.

Concerning this clone: The read gets to within 3 residues of the CDR3 end, and the germline J gene fills in the rest. The chain couples TRBV20-1 to TRBJ2-7; TRBD1 might be the D (5 bases). V lost 0 bases to trimming and J lost 5 bases, with 14 bases between them. Germline-derived CDR1 and CDR2 are DFQATT and SNEGSKA (reference sequence). There are 14 residues in the CDR3. This chain's CDR3 is CSARDRQGVDEQYF. The CDR3 DNA, read in part, is TGCAGTGCTAGAGATCGCCAGGGCGTTGACGAG.

As concerns this clone: The CDR3 end lies 3 residues beyond the end of the read and is filled in from the germline J gene. Other DNA variants within this sample encode the same CDR3. The rearrangement links TRBV7-9 to TRBJ1-2, with D possibly matching TRBD1 (5 bases). This CDR3 has 11 residues. Germline V CDR1 and CDR2: SEHNR, FQNEAQ (reference sequence). CDR3 DNA, as far as it was read: TGTGCCAGCAGCTCAGGGTCCCCC. Translating gives CASSSGSP. The CDR3 as a whole reads CASSSGSPYTF.

Turning to this clone: The CDR3 goes on 3 residues after the read ends, and that part is filled in from the germline J gene. J is TRBJ2-6 and V is TRBV30; 7 nucleotides agree with TRBD1. V lost 0 bases and J lost 0; bases outside the gene matches: 5. The CDR3 contains 17 residues. CDR1 and CDR2 from the germline V gene are GTSNPN and SVGIG (reference sequence). The CDR3 protein is CAWSVHRGLSGANVLTF. CDR3 DNA (partial): TGTGCCTGGAGTGTACATAGGGGGCTCTCTGGGGCCAACGTC.

Remarks on this clone: The CDR3 extends 3 residues past the end of the read, so its final part is completed from the germline J gene. V is TRBV20-1 and J is TRBJ1-1, with a tentative D call TRBD1 (5 bases). The CDR3 consists of 13 residues. The germline V gene has CDR1 DFQATT and CDR2 SNEGSKA (reference sequence). The V gene lost 2 bases and the J gene lost 5 bases, with 12 bases spanning the gap. Incomplete CDR3 DNA: TGCAGTGCTAGACAGGGTAGTGTTACTGAA. This codes for CSARQGSVTE. The whole CDR3 sequence reads CSARQGSVTEAFF.

For this clone: Read sequence stops 3 residues before the CDR3 end, and the germline J gene provides the missing end. This rearrangement joins TRBV2 to TRBJ1-5; perhaps TRBD1 as D (6 bases). Between the trimmed V and J ends, which lost 1 base and 1 base, there was a span of 8 bases. The CDR3 consists of 15 residues. Germline CDR1 SNHLY, CDR2 FYNNEI. This chain's CDR3 is CASSEGQESNQPQHF. CDR3 bases read: TGTGCCAGCAGTGAAGGACAGGAAAGCAATCAGCCC.

The covered CDR3 bases are TGTGCCAGCAGTGACCCCCCAGGGGATGGCACAGATACG. Protein product: CASSDPPGDGTDT. The whole CDR3 sequence reads CASSDPPGDGTDTQYF. The rearrangement joins TRBV6-2 or TRBV6-3 to TRBJ2-3; TRBD1 is a possible D gene (6 bases). The sequence runs out 3 residues before the end of the CDR3; the remainder is reconstructed from the germline J gene. The CDR3 extends over 16 amino acids. With 5 bases removed from V and 1 base from J, the gap between germline ends came to 16 bases. CDR1 and CDR2 from the germline V gene are MNHEY and SVGEGT.

With respect to this clone: The read ends 3 residues before the CDR3 terminus; that terminus is restored from the germline J gene. The chain employs TRBV20-1 and TRBJ1-2; 7 positions match TRBD1. Germline loops: CDR1 DFQATT, CDR2 SNEGSKA (reference sequence). This CDR3 has 13 residues. Germline trimming cut 0 bases from V and 4 bases from J; bases unmatched to any gene: 2. The CDR3 loop is CSARDDRVYGYTF. The covered CDR3 bases are TGCAGTGCTAGAGACGACAGGGTCTATGGC.

With respect to this clone: The CDR3 end lies 3 residues beyond the end of the read and is filled in from the germline J gene. This sequence joins TRBV2 and TRBJ2-2; 7 nucleotides align to TRBD1. CDR1 and CDR2 from the germline V gene are SNHLY and FYNNEI. The CDR3 has 15 residues. V shed 3 bases, J shed 3 bases, and the junction held 4 bases outside the gene matches. The CDR3: CASSDRGLYTGELFF. The CDR3 DNA, read in part, is TGTGCCAGCAGTGATAGGGGGCTGTACACCGGGGAG.

A word on this clone: The sequenced fragment ends 3 residues before the CDR3 boundary, so the rest is inferred from the germline J gene. The genes are TRBV6-1 and TRBJ1-5; perhaps TRBD1 as D (5 bases). This CDR3 comprises 14 residues. V lost 0 bases and J lost 7, with 10 bases in between. Germline CDR1 and CDR2: MNHNS and SASEGT. CDR3 DNA, as far as it was read: TGTGCCAGCAGTGAAGCCGGGGGAGGGCAGCCC. This codes for CASSEAGGGQP. The whole CDR3 reads CASSEAGGGQPQHF.

Notes on this clone: The read terminates 3 residues ahead of where the CDR3 ends, so the germline J gene completes it. The genes are TRBV11-2 and TRBJ2-3, with 9 bases matching TRBD1. CDR1 is SGHAT and CDR2 is FQNNGV in the germline V gene. V shed 3 bases and J 3 bases; nucleotides not matched to a gene: 4. The CDR3 has 15 residues. This chain's CDR3 is CASSFDRGWTDTQYF. The covered CDR3 bases are TGTGCCAGCAGCTTTGACAGGGGGTGGACAGATACG.

A remark on this clone: The read stops 3 residues short of the end of the CDR3; the missing end is completed from the germline J gene. The chain employs TRBV13 and TRBJ1-4; TRBD1 might be the D (5 bases). Germline V gene data show CDR1 as PRHDT and CDR2 as FYEKMQ (reference sequence). This CDR3 spans 14 amino acids. The part of the CDR3 DNA that was read is TGTGCCAGCAGCCACGAGCGGCTGGGGGGTGGA. It translates to CASSHERLGGG. The whole CDR3 is CASSHERLGGGLFF.

Worth noting for this clone: The read terminates 3 residues ahead of where the CDR3 ends, so the germline J gene completes it. The chain couples TRBV28 to TRBJ1-1; 9 bases align to TRBD1. CDR3 size: 15 residues. The germline V gene encodes CDR1 MDHEN and CDR2 SYDVKM. V was pared by 10 bases and J by 4 bases, with 13 bases of the junction left unmatched. The CDR3 sequence: CATGQGRGGGTEAFF. The sequenced part of the CDR3 DNA is TGTGCCACCGGACAGGGGCGCGGGGGGGGCACTGAA.

CDR3: CASSPAGGTSYEQYF. The DNA read from the CDR3 is TGTGCCAGCAGTCCAGCGGGGGGCACGTCCTACGAG. The gene calls are TRBV12-3 or TRBV12-4 and TRBJ2-7; 9 bases match TRBD2. The CDR3 is cut off 3 residues early in the read; its end comes from the germline J gene. V was pared by 5 bases and J by 1 base, with 6 bases of the junction left unmatched. The CDR3 covers 15 residues.

To note about this clone: The CDR3 is cut off 3 residues early in the read; its end comes from the germline J gene. The chain joins TRBV20-1 to TRBJ2-2; 8 nucleotides align to TRBD1. Germline V gene data show CDR1 as DFQATT and CDR2 as SNEGSKA (reference sequence). V was clipped by 6 bases and J by 7 bases; unmatched bases: 10. There are 14 residues in the CDR3. The CDR3 loop is CSAWDRSNIGELFF. The DNA read from the CDR3 is TGCAGTGCCTGGGACAGGTCGAATATCGGGGAG.

Comments on this clone: Coverage ceases 3 residues before the CDR3 finishes, and the germline J gene fills in the end. This rearrangement joins TRBV20-1 to TRBJ2-7; 8 bases are shared with TRBD1. V lost 5 bases to trimming and J lost 3 bases; unmatched junction nucleotides: 9. The CDR3 runs to 14 residues. Germline lookup yields CDR1 DFQATT and CDR2 SNEGSKA (reference sequence). The CDR3 spells CSALSDRGRYEQYF. The CDR3 bases that were read are TGCAGTGCTCTCAGCGACAGGGGACGCTACGAG.

As regards this clone: The read terminates 3 residues before the CDR3 end, so the remaining end is supplied by the germline J gene. This rearrangement joins TRBV7-9 to TRBJ2-4; no clear D. CDR3 length: 15 residues. The germline V gene encodes CDR1 SEHNR and CDR2 FQNEAQ (reference sequence). The CDR3 protein is CASSFTLSGLDGQYF. The DNA read from the CDR3 is TGTGCCAGCAGCTTTACTCTCTCCGGCCTAGATGGT.

A remark on this clone: The CDR3 is cut off 3 residues early in the read; its end comes from the germline J gene. V gene TRBV7-8 combines with J gene TRBJ1-4; D is ambiguous. Germline V gene data show CDR1 as SGHVS and CDR2 as FQNEAQ. This CDR3 comprises 15 residues. The CDR3 here is CASSSRQAVNSPLFF. The part of the CDR3 DNA that was read is TGTGCCAGCAGCTCCAGGCAGGCTGTTAATTCACCA.